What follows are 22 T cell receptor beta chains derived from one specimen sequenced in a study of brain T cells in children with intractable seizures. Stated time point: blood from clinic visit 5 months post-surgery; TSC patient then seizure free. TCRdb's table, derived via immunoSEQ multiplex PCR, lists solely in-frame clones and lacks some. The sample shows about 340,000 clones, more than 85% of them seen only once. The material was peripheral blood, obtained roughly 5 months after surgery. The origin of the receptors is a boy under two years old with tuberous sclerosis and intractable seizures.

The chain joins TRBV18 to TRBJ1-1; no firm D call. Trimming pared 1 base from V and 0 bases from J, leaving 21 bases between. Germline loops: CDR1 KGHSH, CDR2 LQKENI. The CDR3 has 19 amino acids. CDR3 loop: CASSPRRIGIGGMNTEAFF. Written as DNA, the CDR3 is TGTGCCAGCTCACCACGACGAATTGGAATTGGAGGGATGAACACTGAAGCTTTCTTT.

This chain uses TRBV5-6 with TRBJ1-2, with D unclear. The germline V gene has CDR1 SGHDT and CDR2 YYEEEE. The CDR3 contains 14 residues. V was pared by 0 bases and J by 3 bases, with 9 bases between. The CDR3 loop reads CASSLGKPDYGYTF. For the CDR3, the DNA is TGTGCCAGCAGCTTGGGAAAGCCGGACTATGGCTACACCTTC.

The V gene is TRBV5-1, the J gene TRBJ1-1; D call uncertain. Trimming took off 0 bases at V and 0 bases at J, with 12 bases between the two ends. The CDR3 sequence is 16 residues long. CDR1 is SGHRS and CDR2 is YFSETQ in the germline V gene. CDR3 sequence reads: CASSLGRASMNTEAFF. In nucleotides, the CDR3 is TGCGCCAGCAGCTTGGGCCGGGCTTCTATGAACACTGAAGCTTTCTTT.

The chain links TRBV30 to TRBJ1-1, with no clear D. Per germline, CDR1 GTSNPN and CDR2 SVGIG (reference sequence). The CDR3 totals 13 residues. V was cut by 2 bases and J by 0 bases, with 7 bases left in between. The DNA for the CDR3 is TGTGCCTGGAGTTCTCTTGTGAACACTGAAGCTTTCTTT. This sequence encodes CAWSSLVNTEAFF.

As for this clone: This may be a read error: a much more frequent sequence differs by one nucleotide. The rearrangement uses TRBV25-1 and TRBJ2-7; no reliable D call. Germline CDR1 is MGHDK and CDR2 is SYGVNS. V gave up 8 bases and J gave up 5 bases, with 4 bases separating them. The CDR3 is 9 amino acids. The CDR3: CASGNEQYF. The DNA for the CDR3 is TGTGCCAGCGGCAACGAGCAGTACTTC.

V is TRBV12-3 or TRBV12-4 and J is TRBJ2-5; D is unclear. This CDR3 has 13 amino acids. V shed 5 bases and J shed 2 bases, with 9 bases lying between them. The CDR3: CASSPRFQETQYF. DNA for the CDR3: TGTGCCAGCAGTCCCCGGTTTCAAGAGACCCAGTACTTC.

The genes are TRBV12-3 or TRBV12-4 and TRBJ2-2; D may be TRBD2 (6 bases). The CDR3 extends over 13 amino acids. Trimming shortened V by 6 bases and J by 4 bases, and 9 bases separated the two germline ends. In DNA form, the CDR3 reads TGTGCCAGCAGCCAGACTAGCACCGGGGAGCTGTTTTTT. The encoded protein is CASSQTSTGELFF.

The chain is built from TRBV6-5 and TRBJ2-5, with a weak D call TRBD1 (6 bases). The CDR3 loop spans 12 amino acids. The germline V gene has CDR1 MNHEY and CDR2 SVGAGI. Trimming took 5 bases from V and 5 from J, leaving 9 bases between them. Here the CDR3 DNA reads TGTGCCAGCAGTACAGGGTGGGAGACCCAGTACTTC. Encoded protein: CASSTGWETQYF.

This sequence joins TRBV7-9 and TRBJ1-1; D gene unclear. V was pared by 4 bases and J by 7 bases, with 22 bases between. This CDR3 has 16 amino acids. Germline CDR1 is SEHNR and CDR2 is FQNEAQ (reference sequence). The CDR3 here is CASSSKTTTTRNEAFF. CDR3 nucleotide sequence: TGTGCCAGCAGCTCGAAGACAACGACGACAAGGAATGAAGCTTTCTTT.

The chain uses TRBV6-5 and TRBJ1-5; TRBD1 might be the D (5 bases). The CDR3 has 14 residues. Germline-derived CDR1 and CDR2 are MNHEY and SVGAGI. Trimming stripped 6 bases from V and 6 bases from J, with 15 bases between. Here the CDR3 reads CASSLQALSQPQHF. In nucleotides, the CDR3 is TGTGCCAGCAGCCTACAGGCCCTCAGTCAGCCCCAGCATTTT.

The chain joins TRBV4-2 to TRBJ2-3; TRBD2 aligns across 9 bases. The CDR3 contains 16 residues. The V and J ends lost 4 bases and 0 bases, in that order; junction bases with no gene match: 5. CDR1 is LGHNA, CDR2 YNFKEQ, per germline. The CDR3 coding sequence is TGTGCCAGCAGCCCCCCAGCGGGGGGTAGCACAGATACGCAGTATTTT. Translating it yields CASSPPAGGSTDTQYF.

The CDR3 DNA reads as TGTGCCACCAGCAGAGCCCTTGAGACCCAGTACTTC. Residues: CATSRALETQYF. The V call is TRBV15, the J call TRBJ2-5; D is unresolved. The CDR3 covers 12 residues. The ends were cut back, 1 base at V and 5 bases at J, with 5 bases in the middle. CDR1 is LNHNV and CDR2 is YYDKDF in the germline V gene (reference sequence).

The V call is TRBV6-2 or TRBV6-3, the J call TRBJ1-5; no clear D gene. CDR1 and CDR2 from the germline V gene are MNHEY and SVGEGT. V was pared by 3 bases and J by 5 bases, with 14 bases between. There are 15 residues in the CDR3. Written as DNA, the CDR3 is TGTGCCAGCAGTTATTTTCAGAATGGGGATCAGCCCCAGCATTTT. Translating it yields CASSYFQNGDQPQHF.

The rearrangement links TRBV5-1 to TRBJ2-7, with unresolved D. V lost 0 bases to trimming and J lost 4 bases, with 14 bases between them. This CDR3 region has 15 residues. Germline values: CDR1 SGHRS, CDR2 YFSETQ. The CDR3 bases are TGCGCCAGCAGCTTGGGCGGTCTTCTGGGGTACGAGCAGTACTTC. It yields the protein CASSLGGLLGYEQYF.

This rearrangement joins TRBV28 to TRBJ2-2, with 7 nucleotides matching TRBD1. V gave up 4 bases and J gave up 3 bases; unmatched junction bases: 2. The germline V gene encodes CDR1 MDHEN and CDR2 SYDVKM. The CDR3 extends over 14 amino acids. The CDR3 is CASSSTGHTGELFF. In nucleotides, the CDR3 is TGTGCCAGCAGTTCGACAGGGCACACCGGGGAGCTGTTTTTT. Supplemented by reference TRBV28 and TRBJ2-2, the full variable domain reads DVKVTQSSRYLVKRTGEKVFLECVQDMDHENMFWYRQDPGLGLRLIYFSYDVKMKEKGDIPEGYSVSREKKERFSLILESASTNQTSMYLCASSSTGHTGELFFGEGSRLTVL.

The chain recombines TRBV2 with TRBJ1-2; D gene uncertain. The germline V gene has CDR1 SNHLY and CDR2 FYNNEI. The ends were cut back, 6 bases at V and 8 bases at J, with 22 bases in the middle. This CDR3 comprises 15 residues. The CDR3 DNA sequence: TGTGCCAGCAGATCAGTGACTTGGGGAGGACGGGGCTACACCTTC. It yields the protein CASRSVTWGGRGYTF.

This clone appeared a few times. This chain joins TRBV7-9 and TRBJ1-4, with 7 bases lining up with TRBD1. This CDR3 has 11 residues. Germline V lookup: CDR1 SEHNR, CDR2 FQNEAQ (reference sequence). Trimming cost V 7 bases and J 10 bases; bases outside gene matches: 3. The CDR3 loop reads CASTPGGKLFF. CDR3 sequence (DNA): TGTGCCAGCACCCCAGGGGGAAAACTGTTTTTT.

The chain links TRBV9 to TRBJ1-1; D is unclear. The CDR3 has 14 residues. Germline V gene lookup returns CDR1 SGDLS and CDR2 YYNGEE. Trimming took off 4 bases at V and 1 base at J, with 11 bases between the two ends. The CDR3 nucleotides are TGTGCCAGCAGCCCGTATCACAAGAACACTGAAGCTTTCTTT. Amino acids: CASSPYHKNTEAFF.

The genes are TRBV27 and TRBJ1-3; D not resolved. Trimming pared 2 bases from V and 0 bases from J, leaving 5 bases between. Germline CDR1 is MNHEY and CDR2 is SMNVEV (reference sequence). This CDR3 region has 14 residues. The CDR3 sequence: CASSLRRSGNTIYF. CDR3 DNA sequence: TGTGCCAGCAGTTTAAGGCGCTCTGGAAACACCATATATTTT.

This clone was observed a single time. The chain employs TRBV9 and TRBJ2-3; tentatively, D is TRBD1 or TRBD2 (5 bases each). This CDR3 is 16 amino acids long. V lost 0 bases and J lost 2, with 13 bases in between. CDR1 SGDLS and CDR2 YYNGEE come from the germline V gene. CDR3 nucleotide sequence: TGTGCCAGCAGCGTAGATCTTTGGGGGTTCACAGATACGCAGTATTTT. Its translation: CASSVDLWGFTDTQYF.

CDR3 sequence reads: CASSGTSGRVGEQFF. As DNA, the CDR3 is TGCGCCAGCAGTGGAACTAGCGGGAGGGTTGGGGAGCAGTTCTTC. The chain carries TRBV10-1 and TRBJ2-1; 13 nucleotides align to TRBD2. The CDR3 is 15 residues long. V lost 4 bases, J lost 10 bases, and 7 bases stayed unmatched. The V gene's germline CDR1 is WNHNN and CDR2 SYGVQD (reference sequence).

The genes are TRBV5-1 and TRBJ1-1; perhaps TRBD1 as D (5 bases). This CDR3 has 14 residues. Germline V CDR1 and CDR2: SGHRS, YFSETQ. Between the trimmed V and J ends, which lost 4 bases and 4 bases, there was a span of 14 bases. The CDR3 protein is CASSPVGQGTEAFF. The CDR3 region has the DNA TGCGCCAGCAGCCCTGTGGGGCAGGGCACTGAAGCTTTCTTT.